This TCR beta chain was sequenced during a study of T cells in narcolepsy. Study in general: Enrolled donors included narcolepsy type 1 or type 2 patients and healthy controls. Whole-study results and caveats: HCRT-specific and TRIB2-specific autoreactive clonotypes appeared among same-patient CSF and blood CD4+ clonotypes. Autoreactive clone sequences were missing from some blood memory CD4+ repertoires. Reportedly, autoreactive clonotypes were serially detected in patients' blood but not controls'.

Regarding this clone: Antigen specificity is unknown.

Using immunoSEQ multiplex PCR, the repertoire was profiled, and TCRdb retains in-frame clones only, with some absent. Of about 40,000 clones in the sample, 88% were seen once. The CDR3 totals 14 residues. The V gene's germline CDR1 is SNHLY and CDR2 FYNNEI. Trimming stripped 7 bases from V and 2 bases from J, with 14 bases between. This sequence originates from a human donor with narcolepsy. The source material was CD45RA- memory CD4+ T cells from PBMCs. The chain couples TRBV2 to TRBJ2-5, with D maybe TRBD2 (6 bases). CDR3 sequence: CASKGGAGQETQYF. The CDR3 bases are TGTGCCAGCAAGGGCGGGGCAGGACAAGAGACCCAGTACTTC.